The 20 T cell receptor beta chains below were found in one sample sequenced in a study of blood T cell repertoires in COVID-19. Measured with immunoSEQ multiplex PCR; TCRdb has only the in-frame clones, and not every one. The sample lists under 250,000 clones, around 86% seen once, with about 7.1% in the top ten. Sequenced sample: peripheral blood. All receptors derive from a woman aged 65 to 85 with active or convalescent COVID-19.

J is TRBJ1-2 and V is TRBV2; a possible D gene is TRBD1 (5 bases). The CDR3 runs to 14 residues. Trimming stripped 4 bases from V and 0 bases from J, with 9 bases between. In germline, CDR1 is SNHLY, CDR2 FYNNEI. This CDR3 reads CASSASQANYGYTF. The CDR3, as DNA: TGTGCCAGCAGTGCCTCACAGGCTAACTATGGCTACACCTTC.

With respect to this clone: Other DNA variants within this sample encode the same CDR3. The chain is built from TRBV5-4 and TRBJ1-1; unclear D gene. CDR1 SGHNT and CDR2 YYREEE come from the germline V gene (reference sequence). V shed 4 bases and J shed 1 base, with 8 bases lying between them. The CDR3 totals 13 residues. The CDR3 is CASSLVWNTEAFF. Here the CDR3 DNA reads TGTGCCAGCAGCCTTGTATGGAACACTGAAGCTTTCTTT.

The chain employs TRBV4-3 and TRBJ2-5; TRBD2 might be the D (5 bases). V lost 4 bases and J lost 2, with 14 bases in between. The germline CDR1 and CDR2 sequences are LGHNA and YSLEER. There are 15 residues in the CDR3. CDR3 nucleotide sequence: TGCGCCAGCAGCCCGGGGAAGGGATCACAAGAGACCCAGTACTTC. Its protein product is CASSPGKGSQETQYF.

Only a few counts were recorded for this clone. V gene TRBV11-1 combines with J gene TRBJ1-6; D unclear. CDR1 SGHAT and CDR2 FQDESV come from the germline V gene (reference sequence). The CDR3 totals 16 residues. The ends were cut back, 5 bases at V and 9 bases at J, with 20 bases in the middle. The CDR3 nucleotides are TGTGCCAGCAGCCCCGCCGATAACGCGCTAAGTTCACCCCTCCACTTT. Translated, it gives CASSPADNALSSPLHF.

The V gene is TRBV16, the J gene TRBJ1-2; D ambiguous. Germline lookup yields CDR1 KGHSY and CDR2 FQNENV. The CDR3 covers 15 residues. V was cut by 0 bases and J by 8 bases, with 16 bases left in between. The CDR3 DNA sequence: TGTGCCAGCAGCCAATCCTCGACCCTTACAGAAGGCTACACCTTC. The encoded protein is CASSQSSTLTEGYTF.

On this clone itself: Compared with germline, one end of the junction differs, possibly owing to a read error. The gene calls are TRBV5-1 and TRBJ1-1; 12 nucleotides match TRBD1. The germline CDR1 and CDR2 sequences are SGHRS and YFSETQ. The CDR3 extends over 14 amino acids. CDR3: CASRLGQGAGEAFF. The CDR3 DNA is TGCGCCAGCAGATTGGGACAGGGGGCGGGTGAAGCTTTCTTT.

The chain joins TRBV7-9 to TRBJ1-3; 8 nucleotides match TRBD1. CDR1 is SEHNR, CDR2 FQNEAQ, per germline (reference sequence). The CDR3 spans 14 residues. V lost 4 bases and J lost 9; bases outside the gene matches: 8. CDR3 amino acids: CASSSTGGESTIYF. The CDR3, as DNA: TGTGCCAGCAGCTCTACAGGGGGGGAGAGCACCATATATTTT.

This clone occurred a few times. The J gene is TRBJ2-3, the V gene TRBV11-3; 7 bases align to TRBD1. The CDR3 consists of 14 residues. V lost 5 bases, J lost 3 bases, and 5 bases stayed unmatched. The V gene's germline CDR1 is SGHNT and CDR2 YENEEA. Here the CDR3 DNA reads TGTGCCAGCAGCCCGGGACAGAATACAGATACGCAGTATTTT. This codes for CASSPGQNTDTQYF.

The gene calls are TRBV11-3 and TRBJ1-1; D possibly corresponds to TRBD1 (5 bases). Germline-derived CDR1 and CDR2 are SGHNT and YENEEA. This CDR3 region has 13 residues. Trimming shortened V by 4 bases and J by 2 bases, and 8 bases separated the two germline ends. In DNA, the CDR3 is TGTGCCAGCAGCTGGGGGGTTAACACTGAAGCTTTCTTT. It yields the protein CASSWGVNTEAFF.

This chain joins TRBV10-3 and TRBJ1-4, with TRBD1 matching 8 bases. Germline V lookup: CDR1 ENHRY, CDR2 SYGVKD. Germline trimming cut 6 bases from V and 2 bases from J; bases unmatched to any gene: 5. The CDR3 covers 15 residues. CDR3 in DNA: TGTGCCATCAGGACAGGGGTAGGGACTAATGAAAAACTGTTTTTT. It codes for CAIRTGVGTNEKLFF.

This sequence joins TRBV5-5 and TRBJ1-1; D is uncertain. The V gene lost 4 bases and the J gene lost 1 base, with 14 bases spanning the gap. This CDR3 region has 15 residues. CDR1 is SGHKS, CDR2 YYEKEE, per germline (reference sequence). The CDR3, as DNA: TGTGCCAGCAGCCTCCTACGGACTAAGAACACTGAAGCTTTCTTT. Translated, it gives CASSLLRTKNTEAFF.

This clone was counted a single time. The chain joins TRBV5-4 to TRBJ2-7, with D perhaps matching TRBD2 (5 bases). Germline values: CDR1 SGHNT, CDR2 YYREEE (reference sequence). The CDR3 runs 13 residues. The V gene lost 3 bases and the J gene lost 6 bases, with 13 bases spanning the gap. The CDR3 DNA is TGTGCCAGCAGCTCCCTAGCCATGATCGAGCAGTACTTC. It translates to CASSSLAMIEQYF.

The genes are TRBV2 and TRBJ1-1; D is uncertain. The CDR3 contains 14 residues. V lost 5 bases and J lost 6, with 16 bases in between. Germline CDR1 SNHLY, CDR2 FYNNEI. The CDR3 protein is CASSSRARGSEAFF. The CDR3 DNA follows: TGTGCCAGCAGTAGTAGGGCTCGGGGATCTGAAGCTTTCTTT.

CDR3 DNA: TGTGCCAGCTCACCTCTAAACAGCTATAACACTGAAGCTTTCTTT. Encoded protein: CASSPLNSYNTEAFF. The rearrangement joins TRBV18 to TRBJ1-1; D remains ambiguous. The CDR3 sequence is 15 residues long. Germline V gene data show CDR1 as KGHSH and CDR2 as LQKENI. Trimming took 3 bases from V and 2 from J, leaving 13 bases between them.

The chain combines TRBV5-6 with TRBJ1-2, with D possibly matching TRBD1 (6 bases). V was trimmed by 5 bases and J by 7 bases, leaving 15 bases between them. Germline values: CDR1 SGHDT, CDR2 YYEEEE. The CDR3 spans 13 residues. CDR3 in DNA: TGTGCCAGCAGTCTAGACAGGACCTCTGGCTACACCTTC. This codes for CASSLDRTSGYTF.

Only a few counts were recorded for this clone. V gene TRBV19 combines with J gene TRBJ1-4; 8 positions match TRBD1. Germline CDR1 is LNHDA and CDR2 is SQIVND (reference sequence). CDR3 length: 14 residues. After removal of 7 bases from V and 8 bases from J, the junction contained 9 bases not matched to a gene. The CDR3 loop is CASIDRGKEEKLFF. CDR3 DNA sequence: TGTGCCAGTATTGACAGGGGTAAGGAGGAAAAACTGTTTTTT.

In nucleotides, the CDR3 is TGTGCCAGTAGTTCCACAGGGATGTATGGCTACACCTTC. As protein: CASSSTGMYGYTF. The gene calls are TRBV19 and TRBJ1-2, with a tentative D call TRBD1 (6 bases). Deletions cut 5 bases from V and 5 bases from J, with 12 bases between. Germline CDR1 and CDR2: LNHDA and SQIVND (reference sequence). This CDR3 contains 13 residues.

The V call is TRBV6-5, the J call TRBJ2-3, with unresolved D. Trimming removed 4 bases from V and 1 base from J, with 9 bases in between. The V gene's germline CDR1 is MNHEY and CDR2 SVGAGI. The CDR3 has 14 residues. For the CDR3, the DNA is TGTGCCAGCAGTTTCGGGTCTCGCACAGATACGCAGTATTTT. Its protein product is CASSFGSRTDTQYF.

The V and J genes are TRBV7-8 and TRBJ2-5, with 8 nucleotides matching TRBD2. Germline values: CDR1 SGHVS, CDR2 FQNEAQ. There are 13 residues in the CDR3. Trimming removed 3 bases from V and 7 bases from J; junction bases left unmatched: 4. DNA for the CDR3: TGTGCCAGCAGCTTGGGACGGGGGGGGACCCAGTACTTC. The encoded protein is CASSLGRGGTQYF.

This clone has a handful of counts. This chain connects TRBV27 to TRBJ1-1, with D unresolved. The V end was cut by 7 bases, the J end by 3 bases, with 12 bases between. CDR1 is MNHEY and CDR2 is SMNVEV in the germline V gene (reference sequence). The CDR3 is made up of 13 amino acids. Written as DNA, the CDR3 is TGTGCCAGCAACTCCTTAGTAGACACTGAAGCTTTCTTT. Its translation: CASNSLVDTEAFF.